These 7 T cell receptor beta chains were all obtained from the same sample, sequenced in a study of preoperative IRX-2 immunotherapy in early breast cancer. Treatment here: preoperative locoregional IRX-2 cytokine immunotherapy. Here immunoSEQ multiplex PCR was the method, and the copy in TCRdb shows in-frame clones only, minus some. The sample consists of 3,300 or so clones, approximately 69% of them appearing once. The specimen comprised tumor tissue, sampled before IRX-2 immunotherapy. The receptors originated from a human donor with breast cancer.

J is TRBJ1-2 and V is TRBV6-8, with 10 bases fitting TRBD1. Trimming at V came to 5 bases and at J to 5 bases, leaving 14 bases not matched to a gene. The CDR3 contains 17 residues. Germline loops: CDR1 MNHGY, CDR2 SAAAGT. This chain's CDR3 is CASSQRRDRGKRYGYTF. The CDR3 nucleotides are TGTGCCAGCAGTCAGCGTCGGGACAGGGGTAAACGATATGGCTACACCTTC.

This clone came up a few times. The V gene is TRBV6-8, the J gene TRBJ1-4; D unclear. The ends were cut back, 2 bases at V and 0 bases at J, with 19 bases in the middle. Germline V gives CDR1 MNHGY, CDR2 SAAAGT. There are 19 residues in the CDR3. The CDR3 loop is CASSYVSEGGSATNEKLFF. As DNA, the CDR3 is TGTGCCAGCAGTTACGTGTCAGAGGGCGGGTCGGCAACTAATGAAAAACTGTTTTTT.

The chain combines TRBV23-1 with TRBJ2-1; 11 bases agree with TRBD2. TRBV23-1 is sorted into the ORF group, with uncertain function. The CDR3 is 14 residues long. V was pared by 6 bases and J by 7 bases, with 5 bases of the junction left unmatched. CDR3 nucleotide sequence: TGCGCCAGCAGACCTAGCGGGAGGAAAAATGAGCAGTTCTTC. It yields the protein CASRPSGRKNEQFF.

The chain uses TRBV6-8 and TRBJ1-1; D gene uncertain. V lost 5 bases and J lost 1, with 14 bases in between. Germline lookup yields CDR1 MNHGY and CDR2 SAAAGT. The CDR3 loop spans 15 amino acids. The CDR3 DNA sequence: TGTGCCAGCAGTCCCACTGGATCCGGGAACACTGAAGCTTTCTTT. This sequence encodes CASSPTGSGNTEAFF.

This clone is labeled as medium-sized (0.01 to 0.1%). The chain uses TRBV11-3 and TRBJ1-2; D is ambiguous. Germline V gene data show CDR1 as SGHNT and CDR2 as YENEEA. This CDR3 region has 15 residues. The V gene lost 5 bases and the J gene lost 8 bases, with 21 bases spanning the gap. CDR3 protein: CASSLGPSVWKGYTF. In DNA, the CDR3 is TGTGCCAGCAGCCTTGGTCCCAGTGTATGGAAGGGCTACACCTTC.

This clone was seen more than once but under ten times. The chain links TRBV4-1 to TRBJ1-3; 10 nucleotides match TRBD1. Germline lookup yields CDR1 MGHRA and CDR2 YSYEKL. Trimming cost V 4 bases and J 8 bases; bases outside gene matches: 5. The CDR3 consists of 14 residues. The CDR3 spells CASSRDRGGDTIYF. DNA for the CDR3: TGCGCCAGCAGCCGGGACAGGGGAGGAGACACCATATATTTT.

This chain joins TRBV6-8 and TRBJ1-4; D is ambiguous. The germline V and J ends were trimmed by 6 bases and 0 bases, with 8 bases remaining between them. CDR3 length equals 14 residues. Germline V CDR1 and CDR2: MNHGY, SAAAGT. CDR3 nucleotide sequence: TGTGCCAGCAGCTTAACTCCAACTAATGAAAAACTGTTTTTT. Translation: CASSLTPTNEKLFF.